This T cell receptor beta chain is drawn from a study of T cells in Graves' hyperthyroidism and ophthalmopathy. Study outcomes and limitations: Ophthalmopathy, as predicted by the model, came a median 6.5 months after the prediction. The blood repertoire included most of the expanded thyroid clonotypes above 0.001.

Blood dates from first hyperthyroidism diagnosis, before any ophthalmopathy symptoms. The germline gives CDR1 MDHEN, CDR2 SYDVKM. The CDR3 is 15 amino acids. V was pared by 10 bases and J by 0 bases, with 16 bases between. On this clonotype: Its target is not known.

Amplified TCR beta CDR3 regions came from RNA transcripts. The HTBI primer set served for first-round RT-PCR of the TCR CDR3. TCRdb re-called the multiplex PCR reads through MiXCR, storing one row per CDR3 protein. The repertoire consists of fewer than 450,000 distinct CDR3 sequences, with about 17% occurring once and the leading ten covering approximately 33%. This chain links TRBV28 with TRBJ2-1; TRBD1 might be the D (6 bases). The receptor's source is a young woman with Graves' hyperthyroidism that later progressed to Graves' ophthalmopathy. Material for sequencing was blood. CDR3 sequence (DNA): TGTGCCATCAGACGGGACACCAGCTCCTACAATGAGCAGTTCTTC. It encodes CAIRRDTSSYNEQFF. Looking up the rest from reference TRBV28 and TRBJ2-1 gives the full variable domain: DVKVTQSSRYLVKRTGEKVFLECVQDMDHENMFWYRQDPGLGLRLIYFSYDVKMKEKGDIPEGYSVSREKKERFSLILESASTNQTSMYLCAIRRDTSSYNEQFFGPGTRLTVL.